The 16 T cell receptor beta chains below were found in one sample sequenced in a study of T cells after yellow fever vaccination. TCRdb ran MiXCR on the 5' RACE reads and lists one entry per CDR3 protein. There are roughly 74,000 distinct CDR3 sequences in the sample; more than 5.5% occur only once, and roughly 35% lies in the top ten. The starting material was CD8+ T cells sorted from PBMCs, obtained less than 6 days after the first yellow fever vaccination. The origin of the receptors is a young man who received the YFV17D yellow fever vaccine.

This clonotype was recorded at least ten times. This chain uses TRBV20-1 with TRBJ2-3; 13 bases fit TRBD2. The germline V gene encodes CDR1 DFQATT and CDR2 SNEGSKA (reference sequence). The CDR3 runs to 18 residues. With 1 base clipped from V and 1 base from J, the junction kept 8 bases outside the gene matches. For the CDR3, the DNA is TGCAGTGCTAGAGCCTTCGGACTAGCGGGGGCGGGCACAGATACGCAGTATTTT. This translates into CSARAFGLAGAGTDTQYF.

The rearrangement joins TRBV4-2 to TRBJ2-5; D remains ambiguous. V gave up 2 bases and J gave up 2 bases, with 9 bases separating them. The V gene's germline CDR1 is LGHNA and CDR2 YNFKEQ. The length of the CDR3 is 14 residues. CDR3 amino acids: CASSQRTSQETQYF. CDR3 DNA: TGTGCCAGCAGCCAACGTACGTCGCAAGAGACCCAGTACTTC.

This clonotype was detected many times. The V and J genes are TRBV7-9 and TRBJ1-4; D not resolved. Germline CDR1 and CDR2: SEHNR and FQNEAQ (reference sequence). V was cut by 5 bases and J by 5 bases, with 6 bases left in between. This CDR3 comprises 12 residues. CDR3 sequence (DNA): TGTGCCAGCAGCCCCACAAATGAAAAACTGTTTTTT. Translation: CASSPTNEKLFF.

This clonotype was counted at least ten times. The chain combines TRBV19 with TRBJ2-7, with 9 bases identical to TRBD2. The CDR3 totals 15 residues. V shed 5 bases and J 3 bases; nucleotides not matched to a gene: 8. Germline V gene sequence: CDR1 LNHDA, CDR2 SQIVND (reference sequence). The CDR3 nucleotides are TGTGCCAGTAGTTCGCCTCTAGCGGGGAACTACGAGCAGTACTTC. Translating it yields CASSSPLAGNYEQYF.

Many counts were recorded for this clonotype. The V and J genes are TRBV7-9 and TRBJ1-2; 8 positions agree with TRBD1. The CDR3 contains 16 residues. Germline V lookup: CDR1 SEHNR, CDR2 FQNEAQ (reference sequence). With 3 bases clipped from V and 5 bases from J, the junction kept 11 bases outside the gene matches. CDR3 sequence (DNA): TGTGCCAGCAGCTTCCCCGGGACAGGACGACTTTATGGCTACACCTTC. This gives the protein CASSFPGTGRLYGYTF.

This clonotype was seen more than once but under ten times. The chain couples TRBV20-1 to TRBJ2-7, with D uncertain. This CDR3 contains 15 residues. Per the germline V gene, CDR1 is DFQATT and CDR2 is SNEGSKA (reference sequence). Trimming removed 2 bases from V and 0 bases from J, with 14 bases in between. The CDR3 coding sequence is TGCAGTGCTAGATCTACAGCATTAAGCTCCTACGAGCAGTACTTC. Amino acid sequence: CSARSTALSSYEQYF.

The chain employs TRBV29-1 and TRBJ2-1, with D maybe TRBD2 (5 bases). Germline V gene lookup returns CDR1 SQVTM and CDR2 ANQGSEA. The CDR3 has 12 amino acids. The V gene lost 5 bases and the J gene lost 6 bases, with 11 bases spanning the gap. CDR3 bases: TGCAGCGTTCGGGGTCTCTTCAATGAGCAGTTCTTC. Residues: CSVRGLFNEQFF.

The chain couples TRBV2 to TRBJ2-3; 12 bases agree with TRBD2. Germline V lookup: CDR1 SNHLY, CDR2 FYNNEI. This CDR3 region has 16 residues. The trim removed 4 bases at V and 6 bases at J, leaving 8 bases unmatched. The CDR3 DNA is TGTGCCAGCAGTGTGGCTAGCGGGGGGGCCAGCGATACGCAGTATTTT. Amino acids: CASSVASGGASDTQYF.

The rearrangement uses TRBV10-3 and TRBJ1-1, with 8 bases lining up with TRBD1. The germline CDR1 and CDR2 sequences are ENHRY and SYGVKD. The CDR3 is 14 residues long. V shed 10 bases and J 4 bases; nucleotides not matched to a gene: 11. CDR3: CATLAQGARTEAFF. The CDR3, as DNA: TGTGCCACCCTGGCGCAGGGGGCCCGCACTGAAGCTTTCTTT.

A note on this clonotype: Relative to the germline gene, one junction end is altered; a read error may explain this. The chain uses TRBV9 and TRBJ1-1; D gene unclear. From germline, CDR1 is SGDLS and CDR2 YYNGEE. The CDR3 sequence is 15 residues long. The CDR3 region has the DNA TGTGTCAGCAGCCCGTACGACCGGTGGTTGTCTGAAGCTTTCTTT. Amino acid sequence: CVSSPYDRWLSEAFF.

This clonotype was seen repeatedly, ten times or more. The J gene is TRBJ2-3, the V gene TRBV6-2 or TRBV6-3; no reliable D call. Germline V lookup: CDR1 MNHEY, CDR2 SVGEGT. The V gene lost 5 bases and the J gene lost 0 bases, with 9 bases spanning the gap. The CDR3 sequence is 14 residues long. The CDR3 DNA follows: TGTGCCAGCAGTAACACTGGAAGCACAGATACGCAGTATTTT. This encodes CASSNTGSTDTQYF.

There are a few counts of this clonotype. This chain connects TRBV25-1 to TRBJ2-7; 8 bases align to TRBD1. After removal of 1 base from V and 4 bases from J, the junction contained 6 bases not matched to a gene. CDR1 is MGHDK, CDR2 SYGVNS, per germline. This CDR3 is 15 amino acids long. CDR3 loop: CASSEWAQGGYEQYF. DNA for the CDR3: TGTGCCAGCAGTGAATGGGCACAGGGGGGTTACGAGCAGTACTTC.

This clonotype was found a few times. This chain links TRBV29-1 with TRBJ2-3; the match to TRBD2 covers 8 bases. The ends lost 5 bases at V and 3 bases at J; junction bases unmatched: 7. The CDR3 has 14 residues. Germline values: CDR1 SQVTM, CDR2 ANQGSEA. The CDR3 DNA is TGCAGCGTTCATCTCCTAGCGGGTACAGATACGCAGTATTTT. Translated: CSVHLLAGTDTQYF.

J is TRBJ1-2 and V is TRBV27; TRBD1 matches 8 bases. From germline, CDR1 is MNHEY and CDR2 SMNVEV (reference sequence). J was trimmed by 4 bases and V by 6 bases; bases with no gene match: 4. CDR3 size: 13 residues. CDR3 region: CASSPGGAYGYTF. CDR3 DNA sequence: TGTGCCAGCAGCCCAGGGGGCGCCTATGGCTACACCTTC.

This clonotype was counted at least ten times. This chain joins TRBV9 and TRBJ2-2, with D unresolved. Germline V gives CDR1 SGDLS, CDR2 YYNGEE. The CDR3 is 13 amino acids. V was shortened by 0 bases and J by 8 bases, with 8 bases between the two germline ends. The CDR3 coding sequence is TGTGCCAGCAGCGTAGGTATGGCGGGGGAGCTGTTTTTT. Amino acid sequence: CASSVGMAGELFF.

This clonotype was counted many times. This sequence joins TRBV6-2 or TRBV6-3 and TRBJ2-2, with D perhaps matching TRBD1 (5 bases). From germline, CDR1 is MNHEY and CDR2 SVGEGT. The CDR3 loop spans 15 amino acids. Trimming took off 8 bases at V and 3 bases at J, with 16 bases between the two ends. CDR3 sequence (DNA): TGTGCCAGCGAACGAGCACAGGAATACACCGGGGAGCTGTTTTTT. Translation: CASERAQEYTGELFF.